The rows below give T cell receptor beta chains drawn from one sample of a study of blood T cell repertoires in COVID-19. Repertoires were generated with immunoSEQ multiplex PCR, while TCRdb's copy carries only in-frame clones and drops some. The table lists about 250,000 clones, 83% of them singletons, with around 3.5% in the top ten. The source material was PBMCs or T cells enriched from blood (not recorded which). These receptors were collected from a woman aged 40 to 50 who had been exposed to COVID-19. The CDR3 runs from the conserved cysteine through the conserved F or W. Fields, in order: clone size, J gene, D gene, V gene, CDR3 protein, CDR3 DNA. D genes are given only for firm matches. The size entry is marked missing in some rows and otherwise reads once, few, many or a size class.

abundance: NA; j_gene: TRBJ2-3; d_gene: NA; v_gene: TRBV18; CDR3aa: CASSPQRATDTQYF; CDR3nt: TGTGCCAGCTCACCTCAGAGGGCCACAGATACGCAGTATTTT
abundance: NA; j_gene: TRBJ2-7; d_gene: NA; v_gene: TRBV11-3; CDR3aa: CASSLGTAYEQYF; CDR3nt: TGTGCCAGCAGCTTAGGGACAGCCTACGAGCAGTACTTC
abundance: NA; j_gene: TRBJ1-5; d_gene: NA; v_gene: TRBV15; CDR3aa: CATSREHGSSNQPQHF; CDR3nt: TGTGCCACCAGCAGAGAACATGGCAGTAGCAATCAGCCCCAGCATTTT
abundance: NA; j_gene: TRBJ1-2; d_gene: TRBD1; v_gene: TRBV3-1/TRBV3-2; CDR3aa: CASSQDRDRGSYTF; CDR3nt: TGTGCCAGCAGCCAAGATAGGGACAGGGGGAGCTACACCTTC
abundance: NA; j_gene: TRBJ2-2; d_gene: TRBD2; v_gene: TRBV27; CDR3aa: CASSLSLAGIGTGELFF; CDR3nt: TGTGCCAGCAGTTTATCTCTAGCGGGGATTGGCACCGGGGAGCTGTTTTTT
abundance: once; j_gene: TRBJ1-4; d_gene: NA; v_gene: TRBV7-2; CDR3aa: CASTVGQVGEKLFF; CDR3nt: TGTGCCAGCACCGTGGGGCAGGTGGGGGAAAAACTGTTTTTT
abundance: NA; j_gene: TRBJ1-5; d_gene: NA; v_gene: TRBV15; CDR3aa: CATSYDSSNQPQHF; CDR3nt: TGTGCCACCAGCTACGACAGTAGCAATCAGCCCCAGCATTTT
abundance: NA; j_gene: TRBJ1-2; d_gene: TRBD1; v_gene: TRBV29-1; CDR3aa: CSVDATGDANYGYTF; CDR3nt: TGCAGCGTTGATGCCACAGGGGATGCTAACTATGGCTACACCTTC
abundance: NA; j_gene: TRBJ1-1; d_gene: NA; v_gene: TRBV10-2; CDR3aa: CASREEGGPPTEAFF; CDR3nt: TGCGCCAGCAGGGAAGAAGGGGGTCCACCCACTGAAGCTTTCTTT
abundance: once; j_gene: TRBJ1-2; d_gene: NA; v_gene: TRBV9; CDR3aa: CASSVDRGSYGYTF; CDR3nt: TGTGCCAGCAGCGTAGATCGGGGTTCCTATGGCTACACCTTC
abundance: NA; j_gene: TRBJ2-7; d_gene: NA; v_gene: TRBV7-3; CDR3aa: CASSHDAGSAEQYF; CDR3nt: TGTGCCAGCAGCCACGACGCCGGTAGCGCCGAGCAGTACTTC
abundance: NA; j_gene: TRBJ1-2; d_gene: TRBD1; v_gene: TRBV2; CDR3aa: CAGRQGRDGYTF; CDR3nt: TGTGCCGGTCGACAGGGGAGGGATGGCTACACCTTC
abundance: NA; j_gene: TRBJ2-3; d_gene: TRBD2; v_gene: TRBV7-2; CDR3aa: CASSPSTSGGLTDTQYF; CDR3nt: TGTGCCAGCAGCCCCTCGACTAGCGGGGGGCTCACAGATACGCAGTATTTT
abundance: few; j_gene: TRBJ2-2; d_gene: TRBD1; v_gene: TRBV4-1; CDR3aa: CASGTGGTGELFF; CDR3nt: TGCGCCAGCGGGACAGGGGGCACCGGGGAGCTGTTTTTT
abundance: NA; j_gene: TRBJ1-4; d_gene: NA; v_gene: TRBV7-2; CDR3aa: CASSPIPNPTDRLAF; CDR3nt: TGTGCCAGCAGCCCCATCCCAAACCCCACTGACAGGCTTGCGTTT
abundance: few; j_gene: TRBJ2-2; d_gene: TRBD2; v_gene: TRBV2; CDR3aa: CASSGTSGGAGELFF; CDR3nt: TGTGCCAGCTCCGGGACTAGCGGGGGGGCCGGGGAGCTGTTTTTT
abundance: NA; j_gene: TRBJ1-1; d_gene: NA; v_gene: TRBV3-1/TRBV3-2; CDR3aa: CASSRAPEAFF; CDR3nt: TGTGCCAGCAGCCGGGCCCCTGAAGCTTTCTTT
abundance: few; j_gene: TRBJ2-1; d_gene: NA; v_gene: TRBV19; CDR3aa: CASKGGVGEQFF; CDR3nt: TGTGCCAGTAAAGGAGGGGTGGGTGAGCAGTTCTTC
abundance: NA; j_gene: TRBJ2-1; d_gene: NA; v_gene: TRBV13; CDR3aa: CASSLDRVSSEQFF; CDR3nt: TGTGCCAGCAGCTTAGATCGAGTTTCGAGTGAGCAGTTCTTC
abundance: NA; j_gene: TRBJ2-6; d_gene: TRBD1; v_gene: TRBV9; CDR3aa: CASSPRTGVGPGANVLTF; CDR3nt: TGTGCCAGCAGCCCCCGGACAGGAGTAGGACCTGGGGCCAACGTCCTGACTTTC
abundance: once; j_gene: TRBJ2-1; d_gene: TRBD2; v_gene: TRBV19; CDR3aa: CASSMSSGDYNEQFF; CDR3nt: TGTGCCAGTAGTATGAGTAGCGGGGATTACAATGAGCAGTTCTTC
abundance: few; j_gene: TRBJ1-3; d_gene: NA; v_gene: TRBV7-2; CDR3aa: CASSSQTGSGNTIYF; CDR3nt: TGTGCCAGCAGCTCCCAGACAGGCTCTGGAAACACCATATATTTT